These 30 T cell receptor beta chains came from one sample sequenced in a study of blood T cell repertoires in COVID-19. This table comes from immunoSEQ multiplex PCR, and its TCRdb copy is limited to in-frame clones, with some not included. The table shows about 170,000 clones, with 70% to 90% occurring only once. Sequenced sample: peripheral blood. These receptors came from a man aged 55 to 70 who had recovered from COVID-19.

The chain joins TRBV20-1 to TRBJ2-5; a weak D match, TRBD1 (5 bases). The CDR3 has 11 amino acids. The V and J ends lost 6 bases and 3 bases respectively, with 8 bases between them. The germline gives CDR1 DFQATT, CDR2 SNEGSKA (reference sequence). CDR3 region: CSARREETQYF. CDR3 in DNA: TGCAGTGCCCGCAGGGAAGAGACCCAGTACTTC.

In this sample, this clone turned up once. V and J are TRBV5-1 and TRBJ1-1, with D tentatively TRBD1 (5 bases). Per the germline V gene, CDR1 is SGHRS and CDR2 is YFSETQ. The CDR3 is 16 residues long. V lost 0 bases, J lost 1 base, and 13 bases lay in between. The CDR3 loop reads CASSLGTRGQNTEAFF. Written as DNA, the CDR3 is TGCGCCAGCAGCTTGGGAACGCGAGGACAGAACACTGAAGCTTTCTTT.

As for this clone: A much larger clonotype is one base distant, so this may be a read error. V is TRBV6-6 and J is TRBJ1-5; 7 positions agree with TRBD1. The V gene end was trimmed by 5 bases and the J gene end by 0 bases; junction bases not matched to a gene: 1. Germline-derived CDR1 and CDR2 are MNHNY and SVGAGI (reference sequence). The CDR3 loop spans 14 amino acids. CDR3 bases: TGTGCCAGCAGTCGACAGGGTAGCAATCAGCCCCAGCATTTT. This codes for CASSRQGSNQPQHF.

The J gene is TRBJ1-4, the V gene TRBV4-3; TRBD1 might be the D (6 bases). CDR3 length: 19 residues. Between the trimmed V and J ends, which lost 0 bases and 4 bases, there was a span of 21 bases. Germline lookup yields CDR1 LGHNA and CDR2 YSLEER. The CDR3 is CASSQEPVWGGLYNEKLFF. In DNA, the CDR3 is TGCGCCAGCAGCCAAGAGCCGGTTTGGGGGGGCCTTTATAATGAAAAACTGTTTTTT.

The chain carries TRBV3-1 (or the pseudogene TRBV3-2) and TRBJ2-7; D call uncertain. The CDR3 is 15 residues long. Germline V gene lookup returns CDR1 LGHDT and CDR2 YNNKEL (reference sequence). V was cut by 0 bases and J by 2 bases, with 11 bases left in between. CDR3: CASSQDDSAAYEQYF. The DNA for the CDR3 is TGTGCCAGCAGCCAAGACGACTCGGCTGCCTACGAGCAGTACTTC.

This chain uses TRBV6-6 with TRBJ1-2; 8 bases map to TRBD1. Losses at the gene ends were 2 bases for V and 4 bases for J; bases not matched to a gene: 3. Germline CDR1 MNHNY, CDR2 SVGAGI (reference sequence). The CDR3 length is 14 residues. Here the CDR3 reads CASSYDRGTYGYTF. For the CDR3, the DNA is TGTGCCAGCAGTTACGACAGGGGTACCTATGGCTACACCTTC.

CDR3 sequence: CASLNQGRDTQYF. The CDR3 DNA reads TGCGCCAGCCTTAATCAGGGGCGCGATACGCAGTATTTT. The chain is built from TRBV4-1 and TRBJ2-3; maybe TRBD1 (6 bases). With 8 bases removed from V and 6 bases from J, the gap between germline ends came to 15 bases. Germline CDR1 is MGHRA and CDR2 is YSYEKL. This CDR3 is 13 amino acids long.

With regard to this clone: This sample includes further DNA sequences coding for the same CDR3. The chain joins TRBV18 to TRBJ2-7; 8 bases map to TRBD1. Germline V gives CDR1 KGHSH, CDR2 LQKENI. The CDR3 contains 14 residues. Trimming cost V 3 bases and J 2 bases; bases outside gene matches: 3. CDR3 residues: CASSPRQGTYEQYF. In DNA, the CDR3 is TGTGCCAGCTCACCGCGACAGGGGACCTACGAGCAGTACTTC.

This rearrangement joins TRBV7-2 to TRBJ1-2, with D unresolved. The CDR3 covers 14 residues. V was shortened by 3 bases and J by 6 bases, with 14 bases between the two germline ends. Germline V CDR1 and CDR2: SGHTA, FQGNSA. The CDR3 DNA reads as TGTGCCAGCAGCTTTTTAGCCGAGGTGAATGGCTACACCTTC. Amino acid sequence: CASSFLAEVNGYTF.

The chain carries TRBV3-1 (or the pseudogene TRBV3-2) and TRBJ1-2; D gene uncertain. Between the trimmed V and J ends, which lost 2 bases and 5 bases, there was a span of 9 bases. Germline V gives CDR1 LGHDT, CDR2 YNNKEL (reference sequence). The CDR3 runs 13 residues. The CDR3 loop reads CASSQLGGYGYTF. The CDR3 DNA reads TGTGCCAGCAGCCAATTGGGAGGTTATGGCTACACCTTC.

This chain joins TRBV4-1 and TRBJ1-3; D unresolved. Trimming took off 0 bases at V and 7 bases at J, with 16 bases between the two ends. The germline CDR1 and CDR2 sequences are MGHRA and YSYEKL. This CDR3 has 16 residues. For the CDR3, the DNA is TGCGCCAGCAGCCAAGATTGGACGGGGAGAGGGAACACCATATATTTT. Its protein is CASSQDWTGRGNTIYF.

The chain recombines TRBV18 with TRBJ2-1; D not certain. Germline-derived CDR1 and CDR2 are KGHSH and LQKENI. The CDR3 totals 13 residues. V dropped 3 bases and J dropped 10 bases, with 13 bases sitting between them. The DNA for the CDR3 is TGTGCCAGCTCACCGCCCGAGGCCCGGGAGCAGTTCTTC. Translated, it gives CASSPPEAREQFF. Complete variable domain (other parts from reference TRBV18 and TRBJ2-1): NAGVMQNPRHLVRRRGQEARLRCSPMKGHSHVYWYRQLPEEGLKFMVYLQKENIIDESGMPKERFSAEFPKEGPSILRIQQVVRGDSAAYFCASSPPEAREQFFGPGTRLTVL.

The J gene is TRBJ1-2, the V gene TRBV3-1 (or the pseudogene TRBV3-2); possibly TRBD1 for D (6 bases). Trimming shortened V by 2 bases and J by 2 bases, and 12 bases separated the two germline ends. The CDR3 is 15 residues long. CDR1 is LGHDT, CDR2 YNNKEL, per germline (reference sequence). CDR3: CASSQTGLLNYGYTF. The CDR3 region has the DNA TGTGCCAGCAGCCAAACAGGGCTCCTAAACTATGGCTACACCTTC.

This clone was observed a single time. This sequence joins TRBV11-3 and TRBJ2-1; 9 nucleotides line up with TRBD2. The CDR3 runs 17 residues. CDR1 is SGHNT and CDR2 is YENEEA in the germline V gene. Trimming cost V 1 base and J 3 bases; bases outside gene matches: 7. CDR3 nucleotide sequence: TGTGCCAGCAGCTTAGCGGCGGGGGGGCGGAACTACAATGAGCAGTTCTTC. This sequence encodes CASSLAAGGRNYNEQFF.

The gene calls are TRBV9 and TRBJ1-5, with D uncertain. Germline CDR1 SGDLS, CDR2 YYNGEE. The CDR3 is made up of 14 amino acids. V dropped 0 bases and J dropped 5 bases, with 9 bases sitting between them. CDR3 loop: CASSVGQEDQPQHF. Written as DNA, the CDR3 is TGTGCCAGCAGCGTAGGGCAGGAGGATCAGCCCCAGCATTTT.

In nucleotides, the CDR3 is TGTGCCATCGTAGCGGGGAGTGGGTTCAATGAGCAGTTCTTC. Its protein product is CAIVAGSGFNEQFF. This rearrangement joins TRBV7-9 to TRBJ2-1, with TRBD2 matching over 8 bases. The CDR3 runs to 14 residues. Trimming took 10 bases from V and 6 from J; bases not matched to a gene: 11. Germline CDR1 is SEHNR and CDR2 is FQNEAQ (reference sequence).

The V gene is TRBV9, the J gene TRBJ1-1, with D perhaps matching TRBD1 (6 bases). With 4 bases removed from V and 1 base from J, the gap between germline ends came to 11 bases. Germline lookup yields CDR1 SGDLS and CDR2 YYNGEE. The CDR3 extends over 14 amino acids. The CDR3 region has the DNA TGTGCCAGCAGCATGCTGACAGGGAACACTGAAGCTTTCTTT. Translated, it gives CASSMLTGNTEAFF.

The chain links TRBV7-9 to TRBJ2-1; D gene unclear. Trimming shortened V by 10 bases and J by 5 bases, and 12 bases separated the two germline ends. The CDR3 length is 12 residues. From germline, CDR1 is SEHNR and CDR2 FQNEAQ (reference sequence). CDR3: CANSPTDNEQFF. CDR3 sequence (DNA): TGTGCCAACTCGCCAACCGACAATGAGCAGTTCTTC.

In this sample, this clone turned up once. The V gene is TRBV6-5, the J gene TRBJ1-6; D ambiguous. CDR1 and CDR2 from the germline V gene are MNHEY and SVGAGI. The CDR3 spans 14 residues. Trimming pared 4 bases from V and 6 bases from J, leaving 10 bases between. CDR3 bases: TGTGCCAGCAGTTTGGAGGGATTTAATTCACCCCTCCACTTT. This codes for CASSLEGFNSPLHF.

This clone was observed a handful of times. This chain connects TRBV12-3 or TRBV12-4 to TRBJ1-5; D is uncertain. Deletions cut 5 bases from V and 6 bases from J, with 8 bases between. This CDR3 is built from 12 residues. CDR3 DNA sequence: TGTGCCAGCAGTCCCCCCAGTCAGCCCCAGCATTTT. Translation gives CASSPPSQPQHF.

This clone turned up a few times. J is TRBJ2-5 and V is TRBV9; D perhaps matches TRBD1 (6 bases). CDR1 is SGDLS, CDR2 YYNGEE, per germline. The ends were cut back, 2 bases at V and 5 bases at J, with 16 bases in the middle. This CDR3 has 15 amino acids. The CDR3 loop is CASSVSGQGSETQYF. Written as DNA, the CDR3 is TGTGCCAGCAGCGTTTCAGGTCAGGGGAGCGAGACCCAGTACTTC.

The rearrangement uses TRBV6-5 and TRBJ2-7; weak D call: TRBD1 (6 bases). Per germline, CDR1 MNHEY and CDR2 SVGAGI. The CDR3 is 15 residues long. V dropped 4 bases and J dropped 2 bases, with 15 bases sitting between them. CDR3 sequence: CASSLQGYSTYEQYF. The CDR3, as DNA: TGTGCCAGCAGTTTACAGGGATACTCAACCTACGAGCAGTACTTC.

The chain has TRBV19 and TRBJ2-5, with 10 nucleotides matching TRBD1. Per germline, CDR1 LNHDA and CDR2 SQIVND (reference sequence). After removal of 3 bases from V and 5 bases from J, the junction contained 9 bases not matched to a gene. The length of the CDR3 is 16 residues. CDR3 sequence (DNA): TGTGCCAGTAGTATCGACGGACAGGGGGGTTTGGAGACCCAGTACTTC. It specifies CASSIDGQGGLETQYF.

The rearrangement links TRBV15 to TRBJ2-5; 8 nucleotides match TRBD1. The CDR3 has 18 amino acids. Germline V CDR1 and CDR2: LNHNV, YYDKDF (reference sequence). Trimming removed 2 bases from V and 5 bases from J; junction bases left unmatched: 16. The CDR3 is CATSRNPRPDRERETQYF. The CDR3 nucleotides are TGTGCCACCAGCAGAAATCCTCGTCCGGACAGGGAAAGGGAGACCCAGTACTTC.

The chain is built from TRBV5-5 and TRBJ2-5, with TRBD2 matching over 11 bases. The J segment lost 2 bases and the V segment lost 4 bases, leaving 7 bases of the junction unmatched. Germline V CDR1 and CDR2: SGHKS, YYEKEE (reference sequence). The CDR3 loop spans 16 amino acids. In DNA, the CDR3 is TGTGCCAGCAGCGGGGGACTAGCGGCTACACAAGAGACCCAGTACTTC. Translated, it gives CASSGGLAATQETQYF.

The chain joins TRBV28 to TRBJ2-7, with D possibly being TRBD1 (6 bases). The ends were cut back, 1 base at V and 3 bases at J, with 10 bases in the middle. Germline lookup yields CDR1 MDHEN and CDR2 SYDVKM. The CDR3 totals 14 residues. CDR3 nucleotide sequence: TGTGCCAGCAGTTTATCGGGACAAAACTACGAGCAGTACTTC. Translated: CASSLSGQNYEQYF.

The chain couples TRBV3-1 (or the pseudogene TRBV3-2) to TRBJ1-5; D call uncertain. Trimming removed 0 bases at V and 2 bases at J, with 11 bases between. The CDR3 is 16 residues long. The germline CDR1 and CDR2 sequences are LGHDT and YNNKEL (reference sequence). The CDR3 DNA sequence: TGTGCCAGCAGCCAAGATGCGCGGGGAGGCAATCAGCCCCAGCATTTT. It encodes CASSQDARGGNQPQHF.

This chain joins TRBV5-8 and TRBJ1-6; D not resolved. The CDR3 is 14 amino acids. V shed 4 bases and J shed 5 bases, with 10 bases lying between them. Germline V gene sequence: CDR1 SGHTS, CDR2 YDEGEE. The CDR3 DNA follows: TGTGCCAGCAGCCCCCGGGTAGATAATTCACCCCTCCACTTT. Protein product: CASSPRVDNSPLHF. The full variable domain, completed using reference TRBV5-8 and TRBJ1-6, is EAGVTQSPTHLIKTRGQQATLRCSPISGHTSVYWYQQALGLGLQFLLWYDEGEERNRGNFPPRFSGRQFPNYSSELNVNALELEDSALYLCASSPRVDNSPLHFGNGTRLTVT.

V is TRBV29-1 and J is TRBJ2-2, with TRBD1 matching 11 bases. CDR1 and CDR2 (germline): SQVTM, ANQGSEA. The CDR3 contains 16 residues. The V gene end was trimmed by 7 bases and the J gene end by 4 bases; junction bases not matched to a gene: 11. CDR3 in amino acids: CSADAGTGGGTGELFF. In DNA form, the CDR3 reads TGCAGCGCTGACGCCGGGACAGGGGGAGGCACCGGGGAGCTGTTTTTT.

The V and J genes are TRBV5-4 and TRBJ1-2, with D unclear. V gave up 0 bases and J gave up 4 bases, with 10 bases separating them. The CDR3 length is 14 residues. Germline values: CDR1 SGHNT, CDR2 YYREEE (reference sequence). CDR3 amino acids: CASSLGAGSYGYTF. DNA for the CDR3: TGTGCCAGCAGCTTGGGAGCGGGGAGCTATGGCTACACCTTC.